The 5 T cell receptor beta chains below were found in one sample sequenced in a study of blood T cell repertoires in COVID-19. TCRdb keeps only in-frame clones here, not all; method: immunoSEQ multiplex PCR. Of roughly 360,000 clones in the sample, 88% are singletons; the top ten hold approximately 0.96%. The sequenced sample consisted of PBMCs or T cells enriched from blood (not recorded which). The receptors originated from a woman aged 25-40 years with acute COVID-19.

The chain uses TRBV12-3 or TRBV12-4 and TRBJ1-2, with D perhaps TRBD1 (6 bases). V gave up 6 bases and J gave up 3 bases, with 8 bases separating them. The CDR3 is made up of 12 amino acids. The CDR3 reads CASRDRHYGYTF. For the CDR3, the DNA is TGTGCCAGCAGGGACAGACACTATGGCTACACCTTC.

The rearrangement joins TRBV5-7 to TRBJ1-5; a possible D gene is TRBD1 (5 bases). TRBV5-7 is noted as an ORF with a role that remains uncertain. This CDR3 contains 14 residues. Between the trimmed V and J ends, which lost 4 bases and 3 bases, there was a span of 11 bases. The CDR3: CASSICRDNQPQHF. DNA of the CDR3: TGTGCCAGCAGCATCTGCAGGGACAATCAGCCCCAGCATTTT.

V usage is TRBV7-9 and J usage is TRBJ2-1; 8 bases are a match to TRBD1. From germline, CDR1 is SEHNR and CDR2 FQNEAQ (reference sequence). Trimming took 5 bases from V and 3 from J; bases not matched to a gene: 6. This CDR3 comprises 15 residues. The CDR3 nucleotides read TGTGCCAGCAGCCGAACAGGGGGAAGCTACAATGAGCAGTTCTTC. Translation gives CASSRTGGSYNEQFF.

This clone has only a few counts. J is TRBJ2-5 and V is TRBV7-3, with 7 bases that match TRBD2. Trimming took 5 bases from V and 5 from J; bases not matched to a gene: 11. The CDR3 length is 15 residues. Germline assignment: CDR1 SGHTA and CDR2 FQGTGA. The CDR3 region is CASSPAGEWGETQYF. The CDR3 DNA reads as TGTGCCAGCAGCCCCGCGGGGGAGTGGGGGGAGACCCAGTACTTC.

CDR3 region: CASSLRGWQGQPQHF. CDR3 coding DNA: TGTGCCAGCAGCTTGAGGGGGTGGCAGGGACAGCCCCAGCATTTT. The chain recombines TRBV7-2 with TRBJ1-5; a possible D gene is TRBD1 (6 bases). The CDR3 has 15 amino acids. Trimming removed 3 bases from V and 7 bases from J, with 16 bases in between. CDR1 is SGHTA and CDR2 is FQGNSA in the germline V gene.